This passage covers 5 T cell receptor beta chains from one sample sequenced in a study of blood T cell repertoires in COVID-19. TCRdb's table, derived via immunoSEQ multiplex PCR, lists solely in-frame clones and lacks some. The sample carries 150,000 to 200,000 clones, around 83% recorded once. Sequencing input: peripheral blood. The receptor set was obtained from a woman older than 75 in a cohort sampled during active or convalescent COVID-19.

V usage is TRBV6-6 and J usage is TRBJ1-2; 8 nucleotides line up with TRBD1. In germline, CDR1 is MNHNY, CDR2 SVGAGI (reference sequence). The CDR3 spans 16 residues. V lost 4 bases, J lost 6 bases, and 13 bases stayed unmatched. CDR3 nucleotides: TGTGCCAGCAGTTCTCAAGGACAGGGCCATAGGGATGGCTACACCTTC. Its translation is CASSSQGQGHRDGYTF.

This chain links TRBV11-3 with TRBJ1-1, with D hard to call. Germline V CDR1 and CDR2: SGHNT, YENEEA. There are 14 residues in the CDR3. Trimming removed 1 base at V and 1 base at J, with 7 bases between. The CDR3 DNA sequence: TGTGCCAGCAGCTTAGTTTGGCAGAACACTGAAGCTTTCTTT. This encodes CASSLVWQNTEAFF.

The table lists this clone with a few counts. This chain's CDR3 is CASSLDPGGNQPQHF. Here the CDR3 DNA reads TGCGCCAGCAGCTTGGATCCAGGGGGGAATCAGCCCCAGCATTTT. V usage is TRBV5-1 and J usage is TRBJ1-5; TRBD1 matches 7 bases. The CDR3 is made up of 15 amino acids. The ends lost 0 bases at V and 4 bases at J; junction bases unmatched: 4. In germline, CDR1 is SGHRS, CDR2 YFSETQ.

CDR3: CASSVTAQETQYF. For the CDR3, the DNA is TGCGCCAGCAGCGTGACAGCTCAAGAGACCCAGTACTTC. The chain couples TRBV5-1 to TRBJ2-5; tentative D call: TRBD1 (5 bases). CDR3 size: 13 residues. Germline CDR1 is SGHRS and CDR2 is YFSETQ. Trimming removed 4 bases at V and 2 bases at J, with 9 bases between.

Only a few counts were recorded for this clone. For the CDR3, the DNA is TGCAGCTCTTGGACAGGCGATGGCTACACCTTC. Translated, it gives CSSWTGDGYTF. This chain uses TRBV29-1 with TRBJ1-2; 7 nucleotides line up with TRBD1. The CDR3 length is 11 residues. Unmatched junction bases numbered 6, after V lost 8 bases and J lost 6 bases. Germline V gene lookup returns CDR1 SQVTM and CDR2 ANQGSEA.